What follows describes a single TCR beta chain. Its target is unknown. This sample is part of a study of T-cell memory formation after mild COVID-19. Study context: Clusters were largely donor specific.

Constant-segment primers were used for 5'RACE, and the resulting TCR alpha and TCR beta cDNA libraries carried sample barcodes and UMIs. MiXCR was run by TCRdb on the 5' RACE reads, yielding one entry per CDR3 protein. The sample lists about 290,000 distinct CDR3 sequences; about 16% were seen once. Study-level points and caveats: Shrinking CD4+ clones resided mostly in CM and EM, and CD8+ ones in EMRA.

The germline V and J ends were trimmed by 6 bases and 6 bases, with 17 bases remaining between them. This CDR3 contains 15 residues. The germline V gene encodes CDR1 MNHEY and CDR2 SVGAGI. Sequenced material: PBMCs or a T cell subset sorted from them (not recorded which). The V gene is TRBV6-5, the J gene TRBJ2-2; D may be TRBD1 (5 bases). The TCR was taken from a man aged 18 to 30 who had mild COVID-19 (a few samples of this study predate the infection). Cell type and time point are not known. The CDR3 protein is CASRNVRLGPGELFF. In DNA form, the CDR3 reads TGTGCCAGCAGAAACGTCCGGTTGGGGCCCGGGGAGCTGTTTTTT.